This TCR beta chain was sequenced for a study of blood T cells in healthy people across ages. Ten or more counts support this clonotype. Together with a sample-barcoded 5' primer, a J-beta primer mix was included in a second PCR lasting about 7 to 11 cycles. TCRdb reprocessed the 5' RACE reads with MiXCR, giving one entry per CDR3 protein. The data hold about 680,000 distinct CDR3 sequences, with approximately 50% observed a single time. The CDR3 length is 15 residues. The trim removed 5 bases at V and 7 bases at J, leaving 13 bases unmatched. Germline V gene sequence: CDR1 SGHTA, CDR2 FQGNSA. The specimen sequenced was blood. This sequence originates from a woman aged 60-75 years in good health. The chain couples TRBV7-2 to TRBJ1-2; 7 bases match TRBD1. The CDR3 reads CASSDRIGRGPGYTF. The DNA for the CDR3 is TGTGCCAGCAGCGACCGTATCGGTAGGGGGCCTGGCTACACCTTC.